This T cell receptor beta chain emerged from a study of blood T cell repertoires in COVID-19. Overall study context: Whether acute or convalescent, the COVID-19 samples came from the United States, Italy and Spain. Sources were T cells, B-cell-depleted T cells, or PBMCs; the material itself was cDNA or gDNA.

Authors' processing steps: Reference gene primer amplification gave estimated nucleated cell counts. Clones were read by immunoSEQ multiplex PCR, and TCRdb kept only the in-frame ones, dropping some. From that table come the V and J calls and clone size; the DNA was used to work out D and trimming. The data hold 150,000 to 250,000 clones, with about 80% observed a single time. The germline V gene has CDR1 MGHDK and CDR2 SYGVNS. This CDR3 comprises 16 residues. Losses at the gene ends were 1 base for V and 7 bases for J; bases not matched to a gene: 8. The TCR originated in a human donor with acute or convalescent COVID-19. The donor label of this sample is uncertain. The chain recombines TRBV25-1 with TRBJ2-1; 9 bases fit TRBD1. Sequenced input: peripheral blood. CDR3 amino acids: CASSESSGQGRNEQFF. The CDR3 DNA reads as TGTGCCAGCAGTGAATCCTCGGGACAGGGCCGGAATGAGCAGTTCTTC.